This TCR beta chain was obtained from a study of T cell changes during pregnancy in multiple sclerosis (dated by TCRdb to the late 2010s). Concerning the study at large: The study examined how the T cell repertoire changed over the course of pregnancy in women with multiple sclerosis.

The library relied on the immunoSEQ multiplex PCR assay. The table comes from immuneACCESS by way of TCRdb, which keeps in-frame sequences with V and J called. Part of the clones is missing from these tables; in studies checked, under half for an unresolved V gene and the rest for unknown reasons. This sample is represented by roughly 34,000 clones; around 90% of them were singletons. Roughly 0.42% of the sample goes to the ten largest clones. This clone was observed a few times. Its antigen is unknown. Base qualities are not provided; no much larger clone lies one nucleotide away. Looking up the germline V gene yields CDR1 LGHNT and CDR2 FRNRAP. V lost 5 bases and J lost 6 bases; the stretch between them is 9 bases long. The CDR3 has 12 amino acids, counting the end cysteine and phenylalanine. Only the CDR3 DNA stays, 36 bases, in frame from base 1.

This TCR came from a female donor in good health, enrolled as a control in a pregnancy study. Recombination linked TRBV12-5 to TRBJ2-3, with the identity of the D gene unclear. This material consisted of CD4+ T cells from peripheral blood mononuclear cells, taken in the second trimester of pregnancy. The CDR3 protein is CASGRSVDTQYF. The DNA sequence is given as TGTGCTAGTGGTCGGTCGGTGGATACGCAGTATTTT.